The 29 T cell receptor beta chains listed next were all sequenced from one sample in a study of T-cell memory formation after mild COVID-19 (dated by TCRdb to 2020 to 2023). The protocol used for the library was 5' RACE. The instrument given in TCRdb is Illumina NovaSeq 6000. The public reads were quality trimmed at Q25 with fastp and then assembled into clones with MiXCR by TCRdb, keeping productive beta chains. Here each entry gathers all rows of one CDR3 protein and keeps the most common genes and DNA. The sample table holds hundreds of thousands of distinct CDR3 sequences, of which roughly an eighth were seen once. The top ten constitute around a fifth of the sample. Material: PBMCs or a T cell subset sorted from them (not recorded which). Every receptor here comes from a man aged 18 to 35 who had mild COVID-19 (a few samples of this study predate the infection). The sample titles of this study are shuffled in the database, so cell type and time point are left out; the donor was told from shared clones.

V usage is TRBV6-2 or TRBV6-3 and J usage is TRBJ2-7, with 8 bases matching TRBD1. CDR1 is MNHEY, CDR2 SVGEGT, per germline. Trimming cost V 5 bases and J 8 bases; bases outside gene matches: 11. The CDR3 totals 14 residues. CDR3 sequence: CASSDQGAQMKQYF. The CDR3 DNA reads as TGTGCCAGCAGTGACCAGGGGGCCCAGATGAAGCAGTACTTC.

This clonotype appeared a few times. The J gene is TRBJ2-7, the V gene TRBV24-1; TRBD1 matches at 10 bases. Germline CDR1 KGHDR, CDR2 SFDVKD. This CDR3 region has 16 residues. J gave up 0 bases and V 1 base, and 2 bases lay outside the gene matches. CDR3 nucleotide sequence: TGTGCCACCAGTGATTTTGGGGACAGGGGCTCCTACGAGCAGTACGTC. Translating it yields CATSDFGDRGSYEQYV.

The table lists this clonotype with a few counts. The chain links TRBV29-1 to TRBJ2-5; TRBD2 agrees at 8 bases. This CDR3 spans 16 amino acids. Germline-derived CDR1 and CDR2 are SQVTM and ANQGSEA. V dropped 6 bases and J dropped 4; count of bases not matched to a gene: 16. The CDR3 nucleotides read TGCAGCGTCGCGGGGGGCGGGCTCCTAACGGGAGAGACCCAGTACTTC. Translation gives CSVAGGGLLTGETQYF.

The chain uses TRBV5-4 and TRBJ2-7; TRBD1 aligns across 8 bases. V was clipped by 3 bases and J by 2 bases; unmatched bases: 4. The CDR3 has 14 residues. The germline V gene encodes CDR1 SGHNT and CDR2 YYREEE (reference sequence). The CDR3 DNA is TGTGCCAGCAGCTGCGGACAGGGAACCTACGAGCAGTACGTC. This codes for CASSCGQGTYEQYV.

V gene TRBV4-1 combines with J gene TRBJ1-1; 8 bases align to TRBD1. The V gene's germline CDR1 is MGHRA and CDR2 YSYEKL. The J segment lost 5 bases and the V segment lost 0 bases, leaving 14 bases of the junction unmatched. The CDR3 consists of 18 residues. CDR3 in amino acids: CASSQEILTDRGGTEAFF. DNA of the CDR3: TGCGCCAGCAGCCAAGAAATCTTAACCGACAGGGGAGGTACTGAAGCTTTCTTT.

The table lists this clonotype with many counts. The genes are TRBV7-3 and TRBJ2-3; the match to TRBD2 covers 7 bases. From germline, CDR1 is SGHTA and CDR2 FQGTGA. The CDR3 loop spans 15 amino acids. The V gene end was trimmed by 6 bases and the J gene end by 0 bases; junction bases not matched to a gene: 6. The CDR3 DNA sequence: TGTGCCAGCAGTGCCTGGGGGGGGAGCACAGATACGCAGTATTTT. Translation: CASSAWGGSTDTQYF.

This clonotype has only a few counts. The rearrangement uses TRBV20-1 and TRBJ1-1; D is perhaps TRBD1 (5 bases). The CDR3 is made up of 12 amino acids. CDR1 and CDR2 from the germline V gene are DFQATT and SNEGSKA (reference sequence). V lost 0 bases and J lost 6, with 8 bases in between. In DNA form, the CDR3 reads TGCAGTGCTAGAGATGCGACAGCTGAAGCTTTCTTT. Translation: CSARDATAEAFF.

This clonotype was seen a handful of times. Here the CDR3 DNA reads TGTGCCAGCAGTGCCCGACTTGTGGCGCCCGGGGAGCTGTTTTTT. Amino acids: CASSARLVAPGELFF. The chain links TRBV2 to TRBJ2-2, with D unresolved. CDR3 length equals 15 residues. V gave up 4 bases and J gave up 6 bases, with 15 bases separating them. Germline CDR1 reads SNHLY; CDR2 reads FYNNEI. Supplemented by reference TRBV2 and TRBJ2-2, the full variable domain reads EPEVTQTPSHQVTQMGQEVILRCVPISNHLYFYWYRQILGQKVEFLVSFYNNEISEKSEIFDDQFSVERPDGSNFTLKIRSTKLEDSAMYFCASSARLVAPGELFFGEGSRLTVL.

This clonotype was observed a handful of times. This chain links TRBV7-9 with TRBJ1-4; TRBD1 aligns across 7 bases. This CDR3 comprises 14 residues. Germline V gene data show CDR1 as SEHNR and CDR2 as FQNEAQ (reference sequence). Trimming cost V 4 bases and J 6 bases; bases outside gene matches: 5. For the CDR3, the DNA is TGTGCCAGCAGCTCGACAGGGAGGGATGAAAAACTGTTTTTT. It encodes CASSSTGRDEKLFF.

The rearrangement uses TRBV4-2 and TRBJ1-4, with D hard to call. V lost 4 bases and J lost 0, with 9 bases in between. The CDR3 sequence is 15 residues long. Germline CDR1 reads LGHNA; CDR2 reads YNFKEQ. Here the CDR3 DNA reads TGTGCCAGCAGCCGAAATCCTGCAACTAATGAAAAACTGTTTTTT. It specifies CASSRNPATNEKLFF.

This clonotype was picked up many times. In DNA form, the CDR3 reads TGTGCCAGTAGCCAAACCCGGGACAGCCTGGGGCCCCAGCATTTT. Translation gives CASSQTRDSLGPQHF. This chain connects TRBV19 to TRBJ1-5, with 7 nucleotides matching TRBD1. The CDR3 extends over 15 amino acids. The V gene's germline CDR1 is LNHDA and CDR2 SQIVND (reference sequence). Trimming cost V 6 bases and J 9 bases; bases outside gene matches: 14. The full variable domain, in which reference TRBV19 and TRBJ1-5 provide the parts outside the CDR3, is DGGITQSPKYLFRKEGQNVTLSCEQNLNHDAMYWYRQDPGQGLRLIYYSQIVNDFQKGDIAEGYSVSREKKESFPLTVTSAQKNPTAFYLCASSQTRDSLGPQHFGDGTRLSIL.

This clonotype was counted only a few times. J is TRBJ2-5 and V is TRBV14; D is unclear. Per germline, CDR1 SGHDN and CDR2 FVKESK. The V and J ends lost 4 bases and 4 bases respectively, with 10 bases between them. This CDR3 region has 13 residues. In DNA, the CDR3 is TGTGCCAGCAGCCCAAGATTGGGAGAGACCCAGTACTTC. It is translated as CASSPRLGETQYF.

The V gene is TRBV12-3 or TRBV12-4, the J gene TRBJ2-6; D may be TRBD1 (6 bases). Trimming took 6 bases from V and 3 from J, leaving 12 bases between them. This CDR3 has 15 residues. This CDR3 reads CASRGAGRGANVLTF. In DNA, the CDR3 is TGTGCCAGCAGGGGGGCTGGGCGTGGGGCCAACGTCCTGACTTTC.

This clonotype was seen more than once but under ten times. The chain couples TRBV28 to TRBJ1-6; weak D call: TRBD1 (5 bases). CDR1 and CDR2 (germline): MDHEN, SYDVKM. V dropped 6 bases and J dropped 14 bases, with 14 bases sitting between them. The CDR3 consists of 12 residues. Written as DNA, the CDR3 is TGTGCCAGCAGGTTGGGGGGGTTGTCCCTCCACTTT. This gives the protein CASRLGGLSLHF.

This clonotype was seen a handful of times. This chain links TRBV28 with TRBJ2-1, with 7 bases identical to TRBD1. The CDR3 covers 12 residues. Germline V gives CDR1 MDHEN, CDR2 SYDVKM. V shed 6 bases and J 7 bases; nucleotides not matched to a gene: 3. CDR3 residues: CASRAQGNEQFF. The DNA of the CDR3 is TGTGCCAGCAGGGCACAGGGGAATGAGCAGTTCTTC.

This clonotype has a handful of counts. The chain uses TRBV6-5 and TRBJ2-2, with D possibly matching TRBD1 (6 bases). This CDR3 spans 15 amino acids. V lost 8 bases and J lost 2, with 15 bases in between. Looked up from germline, CDR1 is MNHEY and CDR2 is SVGAGI. The DNA for the CDR3 is TGTGCCAGCGGACGCGTAGGGACAAACACCGGGGAGCTGTTTTTT. It encodes CASGRVGTNTGELFF.

This clonotype was detected only a few times. The chain joins TRBV9 to TRBJ2-1; D not resolved. The CDR3 length is 14 residues. V lost 0 bases to trimming and J lost 5 bases, with 9 bases between them. Germline CDR1 SGDLS, CDR2 YYNGEE. The CDR3 is CASSVASQNNEQFF. DNA of the CDR3: TGTGCCAGCAGCGTAGCAAGCCAGAACAATGAGCAGTTCTTC. The complete variable domain, with remaining parts taken from reference TRBV9 and TRBJ2-1, reads DSGVTQTPKHLITATGQRVTLRCSPRSGDLSVYWYQQSLDQGLQFLIQYYNGEERAKGNILERFSAQQFPDLHSELNLSSLELGDSALYFCASSVASQNNEQFFGPGTRLTVL.

This clonotype turned up a few times. This chain uses TRBV20-1 with TRBJ2-3; D is unclear. This CDR3 is 13 amino acids long. The V end was cut by 4 bases, the J end by 0 bases, with 8 bases between. CDR1 and CDR2 from the germline V gene are DFQATT and SNEGSKA (reference sequence). This CDR3 is CSATHSSTDTQYF. Written as DNA, the CDR3 is TGCAGTGCTACCCACTCTAGCACAGATACGCAGTATTTT.

This clonotype was detected only a few times. V is TRBV6-5 and J is TRBJ1-2; TRBD1 matches at 8 bases. This CDR3 comprises 13 residues. Germline lookup yields CDR1 MNHEY and CDR2 SVGAGI. Germline trimming cut 6 bases from V and 5 bases from J; bases unmatched to any gene: 5. The CDR3 DNA sequence: TGTGCCAGCAGCAAGGACAGGGATTATGGCTACACCTTC. Its protein is CASSKDRDYGYTF.

The CDR3 nucleotides read TGCAGTGCTAGAGACTCCACGGCGACAGGGAGGAATTCACCCCTCCACTTT. This sequence encodes CSARDSTATGRNSPLHF. This chain joins TRBV20-1 and TRBJ1-6; 7 positions agree with TRBD1. Trimming at V came to 0 bases and at J to 7 bases, leaving 12 bases not matched to a gene. CDR3 length: 17 amino acids. Germline assignment: CDR1 DFQATT and CDR2 SNEGSKA (reference sequence).

This clonotype was recorded many times. The chain combines TRBV4-3 with TRBJ2-1; D unclear. CDR1 is LGHNA and CDR2 is YSLEER in the germline V gene. V was pared by 0 bases and J by 7 bases, with 7 bases between. The CDR3 covers 13 residues. CDR3 residues: CASSQDRLNEQFF. CDR3 coding DNA: TGCGCCAGCAGCCAAGATCGTCTTAATGAGCAGTTCTTC.

The rearrangement joins TRBV10-3 to TRBJ2-3; D unresolved. The CDR3 runs 11 residues. V gave up 5 bases and J gave up 4 bases, with 4 bases separating them. Looked up from germline, CDR1 is ENHRY and CDR2 is SYGVKD. Here the CDR3 DNA reads TGTGCCATCAGTCGTGCAGATACGCAGTATTTT. This gives the protein CAISRADTQYF.

The chain recombines TRBV7-2 with TRBJ2-5, with TRBD2 identical over 10 bases. The CDR3 extends over 16 amino acids. The V gene's germline CDR1 is SGHTA and CDR2 FQGNSA. V dropped 5 bases and J dropped 4; count of bases not matched to a gene: 10. The CDR3 loop reads CASSTGTSVWGETQYF. The CDR3, as DNA: TGTGCCAGCAGCACCGGGACTAGCGTTTGGGGAGAGACCCAGTACTTC.

This rearrangement joins TRBV2 to TRBJ1-3, with D uncertain. CDR3 size: 13 residues. Germline V gives CDR1 SNHLY, CDR2 FYNNEI. The germline V and J ends were trimmed by 6 bases and 1 base, with 7 bases remaining between them. CDR3 loop: CASRAESGNTIYF. The CDR3 region has the DNA TGTGCCAGCAGAGCAGAGTCTGGAAACACCATATATTTT.

The CDR3 bases are TGCAGCGTTGACTTCCCAGAAAGAAGCACAGATACGCAGTATTTT. Its translation: CSVDFPERSTDTQYF. The chain uses TRBV29-1 and TRBJ2-3; no firm D call. Germline CDR1 SQVTM, CDR2 ANQGSEA. There are 15 residues in the CDR3. Trimming cost V 3 bases and J 0 bases, with 13 bases left between them.

This clonotype came up a few times. V usage is TRBV12-3 or TRBV12-4 and J usage is TRBJ1-2; the D is unclear. Trimming stripped 7 bases from V and 6 bases from J, with 9 bases between. This CDR3 spans 11 amino acids. In nucleotides, the CDR3 is TGTGCCAGCACCTCTCCCGATGGCTACACCTTC. It translates to CASTSPDGYTF.

There are a few counts of this clonotype. This chain uses TRBV7-2 with TRBJ1-6, with no clear D. CDR3 length: 16 amino acids. Germline CDR1 and CDR2: SGHTA and FQGNSA. Between the trimmed V and J ends, which lost 1 base and 9 bases, there was a span of 16 bases. The CDR3 here is CASSLGGRASISPLHF. The CDR3 DNA sequence: TGTGCCAGCAGCTTAGGGGGTCGTGCGAGTATTTCACCCCTCCACTTT. Using reference TRBV7-2 and TRBJ1-6 for the parts outside the CDR3, the full variable domain is GAGVSQSPSNKVTEKGKDVELRCDPISGHTALYWYRQSLGQGLEFLIYFQGNSAPDKSGLPSDRFSAERTGGSVSTLTIQRTQQEDSAVYLCASSLGGRASISPLHFGNGTRLTVT.

This clonotype was seen more than once but under ten times. The chain joins TRBV4-1 to TRBJ2-1; 11 bases align to TRBD2. This CDR3 region has 17 residues. Germline V gene lookup returns CDR1 MGHRA and CDR2 YSYEKL. The J segment lost 4 bases and the V segment lost 4 bases, leaving 9 bases of the junction unmatched. The CDR3 reads CASSLALSGGAYNEQFF. As DNA, the CDR3 is TGCGCCAGCAGCCTAGCTCTTAGCGGGGGGGCGTACAATGAGCAGTTCTTC.

CDR3 protein: CASSSGEPSGGAWAQYF. CDR3 nucleotides: TGTGCCAGCAGCTCCGGGGAACCTAGCGGGGGGGCTTGGGCGCAGTATTTT. The chain is built from TRBV7-8 and TRBJ2-3, with 12 bases that match TRBD2. This CDR3 spans 17 amino acids. From germline, CDR1 is SGHVS and CDR2 FQNEAQ. With V trimmed by 4 bases and J by 10 bases, 15 bases remained unmatched.